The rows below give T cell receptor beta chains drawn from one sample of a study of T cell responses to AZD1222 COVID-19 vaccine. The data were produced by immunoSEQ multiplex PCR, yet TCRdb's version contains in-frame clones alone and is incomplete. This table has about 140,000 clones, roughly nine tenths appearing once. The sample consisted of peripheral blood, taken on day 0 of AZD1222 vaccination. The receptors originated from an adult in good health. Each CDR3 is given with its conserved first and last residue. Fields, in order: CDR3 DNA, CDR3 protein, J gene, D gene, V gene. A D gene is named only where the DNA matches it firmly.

DNA: TGTGCCAGCAGCTCCGGGGGAACAGATACGCAGTATTTT
CDR3: CASSSGGTDTQYF
J: TRBJ2-3
D: -
V: TRBV7-9

DNA: TGTGCCTGCCACCCCCTAGCGGGCCTCACAGATACGCAGTATTTT
CDR3: CACHPLAGLTDTQYF
J: TRBJ2-3
D: TRBD2
V: TRBV30

DNA: TGTGCCAGTAGTACCTCGGGACAGGGAAACCTTCGGAAGGGAAAACTGTTTTTT
CDR3: CASSTSGQGNLRKGKLFF
J: TRBJ1-4
D: TRBD1
V: TRBV19

DNA: TGTGCCAGCAGTTTAAATTGGAACAATCAGCCCCAGCATTTT
CDR3: CASSLNWNNQPQHF
J: TRBJ1-5
D: -
V: TRBV28

DNA: TGTGCCTGGAGCCGTCGGGACAGGGTCGAAAAACTGTTTTTT
CDR3: CAWSRRDRVEKLFF
J: TRBJ1-4
D: TRBD1
V: TRBV30

DNA: TGTGCCAGCGAGGCGGGCAAAAACATTCAGTACTTC
CDR3: CASEAGKNIQYF
J: TRBJ2-4
D: -
V: TRBV2

DNA: TGTGCCAGCAGTCCCGGGCTTATCTATGGCTACACCTTC
CDR3: CASSPGLIYGYTF
J: TRBJ1-2
D: -
V: TRBV6-5

DNA: TGTGCCACCAGCAGAGCTTCGGGTATAAACACTGAAGCTTTCTTT
CDR3: CATSRASGINTEAFF
J: TRBJ1-1
D: -
V: TRBV15

DNA: TGTGCCAGCAGTTACGAGAGGGGAAGTGGCACTGAAGCTTTCTTT
CDR3: CASSYERGSGTEAFF
J: TRBJ1-1
D: -
V: TRBV6-5

DNA: TGTGCCAGCAGCCAAAGGGACGTCAGGAGCGGCTACACCTTC
CDR3: CASSQRDVRSGYTF
J: TRBJ1-2
D: -
V: TRBV3-1/TRBV3-2

DNA: TGTGCCAGCAGTGACAGTTATGGCTACACCTTC
CDR3: CASSDSYGYTF
J: TRBJ1-2
D: -
V: TRBV2